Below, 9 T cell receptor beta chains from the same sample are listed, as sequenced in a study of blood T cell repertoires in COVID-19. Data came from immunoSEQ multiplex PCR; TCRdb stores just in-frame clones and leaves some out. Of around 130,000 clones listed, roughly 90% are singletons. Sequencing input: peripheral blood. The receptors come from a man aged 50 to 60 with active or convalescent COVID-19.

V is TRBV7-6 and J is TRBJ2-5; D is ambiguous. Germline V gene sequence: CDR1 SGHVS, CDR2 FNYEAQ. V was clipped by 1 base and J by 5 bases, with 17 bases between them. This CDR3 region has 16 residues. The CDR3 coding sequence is TGTGCCAGCAGCTTAGTTAGCAGAACGAATAGGGAGACCCAGTACTTC. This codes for CASSLVSRTNRETQYF.

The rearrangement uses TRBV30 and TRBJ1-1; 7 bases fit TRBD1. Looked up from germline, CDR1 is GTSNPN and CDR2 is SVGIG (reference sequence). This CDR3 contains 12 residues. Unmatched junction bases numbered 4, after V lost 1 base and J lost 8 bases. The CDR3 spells CAWSGQGSEAFF. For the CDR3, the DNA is TGTGCCTGGAGTGGACAGGGATCGGAAGCTTTCTTT.

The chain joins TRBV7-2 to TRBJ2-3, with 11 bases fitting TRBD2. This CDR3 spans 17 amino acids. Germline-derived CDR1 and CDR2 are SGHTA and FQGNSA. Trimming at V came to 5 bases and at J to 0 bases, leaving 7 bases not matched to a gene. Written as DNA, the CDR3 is TGTGCCAGCAGCCCTGGACTAGCGGGTCCCAGCACAGATACGCAGTATTTT. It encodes CASSPGLAGPSTDTQYF. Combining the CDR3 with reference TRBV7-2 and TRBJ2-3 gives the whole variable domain GAGVSQSPSNKVTEKGKDVELRCDPISGHTALYWYRQSLGQGLEFLIYFQGNSAPDKSGLPSDRFSAERTGGSVSTLTIQRTQQEDSAVYLCASSPGLAGPSTDTQYFGPGTRLTVL.

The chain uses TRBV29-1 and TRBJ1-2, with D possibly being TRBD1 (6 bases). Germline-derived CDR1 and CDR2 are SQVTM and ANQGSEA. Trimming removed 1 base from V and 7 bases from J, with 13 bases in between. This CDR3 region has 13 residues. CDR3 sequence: CSVEVRGAVGYTF. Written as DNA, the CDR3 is TGCAGCGTTGAAGTTCGGGGGGCGGTTGGCTACACCTTC.

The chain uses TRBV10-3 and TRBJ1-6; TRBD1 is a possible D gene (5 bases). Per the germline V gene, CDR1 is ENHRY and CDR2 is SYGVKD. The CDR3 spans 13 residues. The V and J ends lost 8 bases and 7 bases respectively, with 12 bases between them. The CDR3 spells CAIATGDNSPLHF. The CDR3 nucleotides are TGTGCCATCGCCACGGGGGACAATTCACCCCTCCACTTT.

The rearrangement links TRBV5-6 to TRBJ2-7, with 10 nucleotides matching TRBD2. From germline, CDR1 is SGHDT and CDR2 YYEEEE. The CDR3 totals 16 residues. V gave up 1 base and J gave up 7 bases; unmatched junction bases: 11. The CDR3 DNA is TGTGCCAGCAGCTTGCTGGGGAGCGGGAGGGGGGTAGAGCAGTACTTC. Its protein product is CASSLLGSGRGVEQYF.

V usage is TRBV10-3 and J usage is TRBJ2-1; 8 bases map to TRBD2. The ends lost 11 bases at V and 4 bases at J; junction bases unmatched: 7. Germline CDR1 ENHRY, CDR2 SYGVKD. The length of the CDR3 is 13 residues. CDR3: CAYGQREYNEQFF. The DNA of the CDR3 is TGTGCCTACGGTCAGCGGGAGTACAATGAGCAGTTCTTC.

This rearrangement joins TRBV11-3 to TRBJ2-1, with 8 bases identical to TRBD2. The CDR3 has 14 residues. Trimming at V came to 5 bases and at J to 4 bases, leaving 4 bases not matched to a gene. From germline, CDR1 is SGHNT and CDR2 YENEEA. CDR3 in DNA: TGTGCCAGCAGCCAGACTAGCGCGTACAATGAGCAGTTCTTC. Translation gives CASSQTSAYNEQFF.

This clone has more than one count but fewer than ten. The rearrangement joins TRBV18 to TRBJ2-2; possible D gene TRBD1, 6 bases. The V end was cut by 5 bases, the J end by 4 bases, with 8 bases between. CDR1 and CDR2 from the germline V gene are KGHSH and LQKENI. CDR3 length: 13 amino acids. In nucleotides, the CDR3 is TGTGCCAGCTCAATGGGGGCCACCGGGGAGCTGTTTTTT. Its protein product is CASSMGATGELFF.